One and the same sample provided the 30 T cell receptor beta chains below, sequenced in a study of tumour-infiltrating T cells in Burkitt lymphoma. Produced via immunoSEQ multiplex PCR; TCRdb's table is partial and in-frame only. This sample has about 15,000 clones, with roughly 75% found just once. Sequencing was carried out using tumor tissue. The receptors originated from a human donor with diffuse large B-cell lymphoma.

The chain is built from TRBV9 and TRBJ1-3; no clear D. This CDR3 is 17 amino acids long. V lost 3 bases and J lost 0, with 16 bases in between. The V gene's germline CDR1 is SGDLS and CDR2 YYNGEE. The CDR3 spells CASSAEDGQNSGNTIYF. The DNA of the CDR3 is TGTGCCAGCAGCGCAGAAGACGGGCAGAACTCTGGAAACACCATATATTTT.

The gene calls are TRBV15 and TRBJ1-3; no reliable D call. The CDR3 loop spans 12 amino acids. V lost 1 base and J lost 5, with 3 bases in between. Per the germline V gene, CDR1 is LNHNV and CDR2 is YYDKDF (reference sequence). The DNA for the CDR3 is TGTGCCACCAGCAGAGGTAGAAACACCATATATTTT. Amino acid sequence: CATSRGRNTIYF.

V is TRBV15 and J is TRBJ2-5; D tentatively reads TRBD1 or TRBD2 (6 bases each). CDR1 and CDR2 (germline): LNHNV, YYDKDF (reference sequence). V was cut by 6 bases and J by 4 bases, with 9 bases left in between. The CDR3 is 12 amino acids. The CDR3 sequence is CATRGGRETQYF. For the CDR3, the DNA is TGTGCCACCAGAGGGGGGCGAGAGACCCAGTACTTC.

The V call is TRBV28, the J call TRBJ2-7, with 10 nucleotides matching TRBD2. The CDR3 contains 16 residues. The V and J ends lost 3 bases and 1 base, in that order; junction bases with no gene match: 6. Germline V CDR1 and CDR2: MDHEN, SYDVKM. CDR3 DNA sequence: TGTGCCAGCAGTTTTGGTTCTAGCGGGAGTTCCTACGAGCAGTACGTC. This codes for CASSFGSSGSSYEQYV.

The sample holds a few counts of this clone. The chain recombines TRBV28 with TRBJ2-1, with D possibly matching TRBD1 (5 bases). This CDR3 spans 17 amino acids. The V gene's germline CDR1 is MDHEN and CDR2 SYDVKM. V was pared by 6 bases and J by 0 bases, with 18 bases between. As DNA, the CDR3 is TGTGCCAGCAGGCCCCCCGGCAGGGTCAGCTCCTACAATGAGCAGTTCTTC. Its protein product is CASRPPGRVSSYNEQFF. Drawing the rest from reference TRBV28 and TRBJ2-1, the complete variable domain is DVKVTQSSRYLVKRTGEKVFLECVQDMDHENMFWYRQDPGLGLRLIYFSYDVKMKEKGDIPEGYSVSREKKERFSLILESASTNQTSMYLCASRPPGRVSSYNEQFFGPGTRLTVL.

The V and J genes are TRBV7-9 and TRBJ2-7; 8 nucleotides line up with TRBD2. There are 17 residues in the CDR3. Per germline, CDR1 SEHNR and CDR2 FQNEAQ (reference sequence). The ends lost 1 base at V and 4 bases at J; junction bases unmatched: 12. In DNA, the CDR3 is TGTGCCAGCAGCTTAGGCACTAGCGGAGATGAGTGGTACGAGCAGTACTTC. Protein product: CASSLGTSGDEWYEQYF.

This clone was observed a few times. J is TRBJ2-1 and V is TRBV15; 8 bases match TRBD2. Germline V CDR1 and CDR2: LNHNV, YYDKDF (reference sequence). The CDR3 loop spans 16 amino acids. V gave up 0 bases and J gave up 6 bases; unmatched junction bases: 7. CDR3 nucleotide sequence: TGTGCCACCAGCAGAGAAGATCGGGAGGGCCTCAATGAGCAGTTCTTC. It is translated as CATSREDREGLNEQFF. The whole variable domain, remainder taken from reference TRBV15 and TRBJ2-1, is DAMVIQNPRYQVTQFGKPVTLSCSQTLNHNVMYWYQQKSSQAPKLLFHYYDKDFNNEADTPDNFQSRRPNTSFCFLDIRSPGLGDTAMYLCATSREDREGLNEQFFGPGTRLTVL.

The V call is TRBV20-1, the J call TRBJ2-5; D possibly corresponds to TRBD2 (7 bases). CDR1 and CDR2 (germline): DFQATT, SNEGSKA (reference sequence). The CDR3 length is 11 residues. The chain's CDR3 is CRGGRQETQYF. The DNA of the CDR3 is TGCAGGGGGGGGCGGCAAGAGACCCAGTACTTC.

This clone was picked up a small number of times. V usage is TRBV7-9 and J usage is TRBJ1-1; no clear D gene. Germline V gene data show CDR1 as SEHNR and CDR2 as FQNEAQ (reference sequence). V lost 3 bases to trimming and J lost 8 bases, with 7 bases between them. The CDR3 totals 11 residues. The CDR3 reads CASSLGSEAFF. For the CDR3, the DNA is TGTGCCAGCAGCTTGGGATCAGAAGCTTTCTTT.

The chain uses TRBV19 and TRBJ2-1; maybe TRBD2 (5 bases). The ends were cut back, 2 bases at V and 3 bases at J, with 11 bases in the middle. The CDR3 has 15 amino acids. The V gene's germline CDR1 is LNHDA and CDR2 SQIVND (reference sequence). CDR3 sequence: CASSIMAGLYNEQFF. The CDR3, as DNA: TGTGCCAGTAGTATAATGGCGGGCCTCTACAATGAGCAGTTCTTC. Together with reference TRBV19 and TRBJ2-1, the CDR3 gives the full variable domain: DGGITQSPKYLFRKEGQNVTLSCEQNLNHDAMYWYRQDPGQGLRLIYYSQIVNDFQKGDIAEGYSVSREKKESFPLTVTSAQKNPTAFYLCASSIMAGLYNEQFFGPGTRLTVL.

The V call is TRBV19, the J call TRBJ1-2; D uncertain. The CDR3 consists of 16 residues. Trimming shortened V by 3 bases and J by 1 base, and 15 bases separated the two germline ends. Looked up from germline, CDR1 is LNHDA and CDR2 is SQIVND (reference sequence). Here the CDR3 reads CASSIDETTNNYGYTF. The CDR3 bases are TGTGCCAGTAGTATCGATGAGACAACCAATAACTATGGCTACACCTTC.

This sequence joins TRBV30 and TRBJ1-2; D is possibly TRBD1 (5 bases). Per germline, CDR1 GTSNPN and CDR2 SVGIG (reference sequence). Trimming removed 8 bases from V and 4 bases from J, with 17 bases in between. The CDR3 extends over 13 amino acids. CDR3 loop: CAQMGEPGYGYTF. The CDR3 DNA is TGTGCCCAGATGGGGGAGCCTGGCTATGGCTACACCTTC.

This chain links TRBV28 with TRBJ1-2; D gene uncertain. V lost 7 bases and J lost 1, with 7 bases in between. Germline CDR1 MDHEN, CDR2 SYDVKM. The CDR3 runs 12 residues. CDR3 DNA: TGTGCCAGCACCTATAGTAACTATGGCTACACCTTC. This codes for CASTYSNYGYTF.

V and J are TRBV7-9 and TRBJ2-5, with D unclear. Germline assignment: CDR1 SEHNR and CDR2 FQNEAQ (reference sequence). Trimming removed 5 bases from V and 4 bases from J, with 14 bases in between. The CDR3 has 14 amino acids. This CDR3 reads CASSPGRVGETQYF. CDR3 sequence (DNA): TGTGCCAGCAGCCCTGGACGAGTAGGAGAGACCCAGTACTTC.

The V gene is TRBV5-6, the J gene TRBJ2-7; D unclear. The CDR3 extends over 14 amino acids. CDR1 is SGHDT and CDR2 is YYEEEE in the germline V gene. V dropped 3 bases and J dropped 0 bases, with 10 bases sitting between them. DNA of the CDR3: TGTGCCAGCAGCTCGGGCCTGAGCTCCTACGAGCAGTACGTC. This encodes CASSSGLSSYEQYV.

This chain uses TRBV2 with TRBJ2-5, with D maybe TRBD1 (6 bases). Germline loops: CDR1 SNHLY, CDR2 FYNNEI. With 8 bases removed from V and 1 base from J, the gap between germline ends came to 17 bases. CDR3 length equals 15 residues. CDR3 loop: CASRYFDRIQETQYF. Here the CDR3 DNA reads TGTGCCAGCCGGTACTTTGACAGGATCCAAGAGACCCAGTACTTC.

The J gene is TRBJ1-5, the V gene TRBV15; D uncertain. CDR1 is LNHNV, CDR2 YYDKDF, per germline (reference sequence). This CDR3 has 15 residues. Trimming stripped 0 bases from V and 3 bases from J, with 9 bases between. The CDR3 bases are TGTGCCACCAGCAGAGATAAAGGGTACAATCAGCCCCAGCATTTT. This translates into CATSRDKGYNQPQHF.

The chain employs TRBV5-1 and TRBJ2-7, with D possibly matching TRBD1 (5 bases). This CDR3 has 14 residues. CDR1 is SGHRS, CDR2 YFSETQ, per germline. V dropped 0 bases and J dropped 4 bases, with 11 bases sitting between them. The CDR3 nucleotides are TGCGCCAGCAGCTTGGGGGCAGGGATTTACGAGCAGTACTTC. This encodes CASSLGAGIYEQYF.

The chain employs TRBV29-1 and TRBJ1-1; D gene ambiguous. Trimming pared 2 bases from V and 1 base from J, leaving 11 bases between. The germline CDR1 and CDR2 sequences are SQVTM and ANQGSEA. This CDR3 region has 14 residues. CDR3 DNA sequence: TGCAGCGTTGAAAACCGGGCTCCGAACACTGAAGCTTTCTTT. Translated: CSVENRAPNTEAFF.

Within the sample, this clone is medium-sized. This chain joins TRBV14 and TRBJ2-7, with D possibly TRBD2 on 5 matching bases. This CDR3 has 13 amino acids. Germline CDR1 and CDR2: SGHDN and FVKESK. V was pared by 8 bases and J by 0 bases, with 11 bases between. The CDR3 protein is CASAIGGSYEQYF. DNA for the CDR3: TGTGCCAGCGCGATAGGAGGCTCCTACGAGCAGTACTTC.

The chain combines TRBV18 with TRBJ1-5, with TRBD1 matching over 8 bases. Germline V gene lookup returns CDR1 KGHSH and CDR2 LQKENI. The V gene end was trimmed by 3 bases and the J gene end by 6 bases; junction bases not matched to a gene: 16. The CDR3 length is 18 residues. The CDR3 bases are TGTGCCAGCTCACCTTCACTAATACCTCGGACAGGGATTCAGCCCCAGCATTTT. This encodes CASSPSLIPRTGIQPQHF.

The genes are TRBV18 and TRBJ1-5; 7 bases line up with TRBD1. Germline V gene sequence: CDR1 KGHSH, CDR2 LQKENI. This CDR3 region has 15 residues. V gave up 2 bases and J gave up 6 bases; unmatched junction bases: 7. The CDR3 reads CASSPAGGLGQPQHF. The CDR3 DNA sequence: TGTGCCAGCTCACCAGCAGGGGGACTGGGTCAGCCCCAGCATTTT.

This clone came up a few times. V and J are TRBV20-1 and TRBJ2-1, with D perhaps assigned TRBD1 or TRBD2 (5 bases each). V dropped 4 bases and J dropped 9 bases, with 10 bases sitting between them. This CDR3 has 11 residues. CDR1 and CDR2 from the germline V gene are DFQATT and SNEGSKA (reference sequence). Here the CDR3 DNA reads TGCAGTGCTACGGAGAGGGGTGAGCAGTTCTTC. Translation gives CSATERGEQFF.

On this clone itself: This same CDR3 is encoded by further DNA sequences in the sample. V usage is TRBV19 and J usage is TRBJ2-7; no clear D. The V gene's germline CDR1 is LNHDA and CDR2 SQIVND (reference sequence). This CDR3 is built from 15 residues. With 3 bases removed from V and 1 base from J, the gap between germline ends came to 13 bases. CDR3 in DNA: TGTGCCAGTAGTATTGTGGCAGCGAGTTCCTACGAGCAGTACTTC. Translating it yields CASSIVAASSYEQYF. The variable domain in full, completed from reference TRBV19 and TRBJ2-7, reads DGGITQSPKYLFRKEGQNVTLSCEQNLNHDAMYWYRQDPGQGLRLIYYSQIVNDFQKGDIAEGYSVSREKKESFPLTVTSAQKNPTAFYLCASSIVAASSYEQYFGPGTRLTVT.

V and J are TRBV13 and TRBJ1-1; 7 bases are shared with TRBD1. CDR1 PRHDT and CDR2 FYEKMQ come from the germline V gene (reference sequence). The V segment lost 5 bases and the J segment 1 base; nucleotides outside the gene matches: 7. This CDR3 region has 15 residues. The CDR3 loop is CASSALGQSNTEAFF. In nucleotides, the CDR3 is TGTGCCAGCAGCGCATTGGGACAGTCGAACACTGAAGCTTTCTTT.

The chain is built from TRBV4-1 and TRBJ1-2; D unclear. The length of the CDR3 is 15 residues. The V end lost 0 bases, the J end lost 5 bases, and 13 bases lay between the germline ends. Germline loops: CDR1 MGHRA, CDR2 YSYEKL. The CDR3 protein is CASSQEGVPTYGYTF. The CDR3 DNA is TGCGCCAGCAGCCAAGAGGGCGTCCCCACGTATGGCTACACCTTC.

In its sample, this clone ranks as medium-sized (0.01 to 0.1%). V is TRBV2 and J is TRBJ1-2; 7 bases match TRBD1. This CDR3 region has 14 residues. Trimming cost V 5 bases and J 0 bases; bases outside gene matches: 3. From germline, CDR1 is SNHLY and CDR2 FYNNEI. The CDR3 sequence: CASSRGPANYGYTF. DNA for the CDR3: TGTGCCAGCAGTAGGGGGCCAGCTAACTATGGCTACACCTTC.

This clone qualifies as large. CDR3 loop: CASSAPGANEKLFF. As DNA, the CDR3 is TGTGCCAGCAGCGCACCAGGGGCTAATGAAAAACTGTTTTTT. The chain recombines TRBV9 with TRBJ1-4; possibly TRBD1 for D (6 bases). The V and J ends lost 3 bases and 3 bases respectively, with 9 bases between them. The CDR3 runs to 14 residues. CDR1 and CDR2 (germline): SGDLS, YYNGEE.

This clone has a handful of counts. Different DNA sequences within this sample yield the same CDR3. The chain's CDR3 is CASSPRLAGGYNEQFF. The CDR3 nucleotides read TGCGCCAGCAGCCCGAGACTAGCGGGAGGGTACAATGAGCAGTTCTTC. This chain links TRBV5-1 with TRBJ2-1, with 14 bases that match TRBD2. The CDR3 consists of 16 residues. Germline V CDR1 and CDR2: SGHRS, YFSETQ. The V and J ends lost 4 bases and 4 bases, in that order; junction bases with no gene match: 4.

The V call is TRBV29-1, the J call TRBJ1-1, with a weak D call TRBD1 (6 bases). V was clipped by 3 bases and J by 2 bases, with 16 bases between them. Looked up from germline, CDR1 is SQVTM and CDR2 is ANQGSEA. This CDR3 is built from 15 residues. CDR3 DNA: TGCAGCGTTGATCTCGGAACAGGGATCAACACTGAAGCTTTCTTT. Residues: CSVDLGTGINTEAFF.